The rows below give T cell receptor beta chains drawn from one sample of a study of blood T cells in healthy people across ages. TCRdb itself ran the 5' RACE reads through MiXCR, one entry per CDR3 protein. The sample yields hundreds of thousands of distinct CDR3 sequences, roughly 64% seen once. Source material: blood. These receptors were obtained from a man aged 25-40 years in good health. The CDR3 runs from the conserved cysteine through the conserved F or W. Each record gives: V gene, clone size, J gene, D gene, CDR3 length, CDR3 protein, CDR3 DNA. The D gene is left open where the match is weak. Expanded clones are given a class, and other clones once, few, many or no size at all.

>TRBV20-1|-|TRBJ2-7|-|13
CSATAEAGHEQYF
TGCAGTGCCACTGCCGAAGCGGGCCACGAGCAGTACTTC
>TRBV29-1|-|TRBJ1-2|-|15
CSVEVLRQLGYGYTF
TGCAGCGTTGAAGTGTTAAGACAATTGGGCTATGGCTACACCTTC
>TRBV28|-|TRBJ2-5|TRBD1|16
CASSSLGTGVGETQYF
TGTGCCAGCAGTTCCCTCGGGACAGGGGTAGGGGAGACCCAGTACTTC
>TRBV28|-|TRBJ2-3|-|14
CASSFRGRKDTQYF
TGTGCCAGCAGTTTCCGGGGAAGGAAGGATACGCAGTATTTT
>TRBV9|-|TRBJ2-5|TRBD1|15
CASSVGTGVSETQYF
TGTGCCAGCAGCGTAGGAACAGGGGTCAGTGAGACCCAGTACTTC
>TRBV7-3|few|TRBJ1-6|TRBD1|16
CASSLTGDRGNSPLHF
TGTGCCAGCAGCTTAACGGGAGACAGGGGTAATTCACCCCTCCACTTT
>TRBV2|-|TRBJ1-5|-|17
CASSATGSMWGDQPQHF
TGTGCCAGCAGTGCTACAGGGTCAATGTGGGGGGATCAGCCCCAGCATTTT
>TRBV6-1|-|TRBJ1-5|TRBD1|17
CASSTGTGWGSNQPQHF
TGTGCCAGCAGTACAGGGACAGGCTGGGGCTCCAATCAGCCCCAGCATTTT
>TRBV7-9|once|TRBJ2-1|-|11
CASRGEDEQFF
TGTGCCAGCAGGGGTGAGGATGAGCAGTTCTTC
>TRBV9|-|TRBJ2-1|-|15
CASSVGNSLSGEQFF
TGTGCCAGCAGCGTGGGTAATAGCCTTTCGGGAGAGCAGTTCTTC
>TRBV7-6|few|TRBJ2-3|TRBD2|16
CASTKGLASTTDTQYF
TGTGCCAGCACCAAGGGACTAGCGAGTACCACAGATACGCAGTATTTT
>TRBV20-1|-|TRBJ2-1|TRBD1|15
CSARVWTGVYNEQFF
TGCAGTGCTAGAGTTTGGACAGGGGTCTACAATGAGCAGTTCTTC
>TRBV7-2|-|TRBJ2-3|TRBD1|12
CASRFTGDPQYF
TGTGCCAGCAGATTCACAGGGGACCCGCAGTATTTT
>TRBV4-2|-|TRBJ2-5|TRBD2|16
CASSQDPQGGEETQYF
TGTGCCAGCAGCCAAGACCCCCAGGGAGGGGAGGAGACCCAGTACTTC
>TRBV7-2|-|TRBJ2-1|-|14
CASSLSHEWNEQFF
TGTGCCAGCAGCTTATCCCACGAATGGAATGAGCAGTTCTTC
>TRBV5-1|-|TRBJ2-1|TRBD1|12
CASSYDRDEQFF
TGCGCCAGCAGCTACGACAGGGATGAGCAGTTCTTC
>TRBV4-2|-|TRBJ2-3|TRBD2|14
CASSQGLATDTQYF
TGTGCCAGCAGCCAAGGACTAGCGACAGATACGCAGTATTTT
>TRBV27|once|TRBJ1-6|-|15
CASSRKTWGNSPLHF
TGTGCCAGCAGTCGAAAAACGTGGGGTAATTCACCCCTCCACTTT
>TRBV6-5|once|TRBJ1-6|-|13
CASSDARETPLHF
TGTGCCAGCAGTGACGCGAGAGAGACACCCCTCCACTTT
>TRBV20-1|once|TRBJ2-3|-|16
CSARAPLLGNTDTQYF
TGCAGTGCACGAGCGCCCCTACTAGGAAACACAGATACGCAGTATTTT
>TRBV15|-|TRBJ2-7|-|14
CATSPTGSPYEQYF
TGTGCCACCAGCCCTACAGGCTCCCCCTACGAGCAGTACTTC
>TRBV29-1|-|TRBJ2-3|-|15
CSVGTRGRITDTQYF
TGCAGCGTTGGCACAAGGGGGAGGATCACAGATACGCAGTATTTT
>TRBV29-1|-|TRBJ2-5|-|12
CSVGYRDETQYF
TGCAGCGTTGGATACAGGGATGAGACCCAGTACTTC
>TRBV10-3|-|TRBJ2-1|-|12
CAIKMDGNEQFF
TGTGCCATCAAAATGGACGGCAATGAGCAGTTCTTC
>TRBV6-5|-|TRBJ1-5|-|13
CASGHGGEQPQHF
TGTGCCAGCGGGCACGGGGGGGAACAGCCCCAGCATTTT
>TRBV27|-|TRBJ2-5|-|15
CASSHYLTANNEQYF
TGTGCCAGCAGTCACTACCTGACAGCCAACAATGAGCAGTACTTC
>TRBV12-3/TRBV12-4|once|TRBJ1-4|-|14
CASSLIHSDEKLFF
TGTGCCAGCAGTTTAATTCATTCGGATGAAAAACTGTTTTTT
>TRBV5-5|-|TRBJ2-7|-|15
CASSLALDSSYEQYF
TGTGCCAGCAGCTTGGCATTAGACAGCTCCTACGAGCAGTACTTC
>TRBV11-2|-|TRBJ1-2|-|16
CASSTGTSGGYYGYTF
TGTGCCAGCAGCACCGGGACTAGCGGGGGGTACTATGGCTACACCTTC
>TRBV18|-|TRBJ1-3|-|14
CASSPRPGSNTIYF
TGTGCCAGCTCACCAAGACCTGGGAGCAACACCATATATTTT
>TRBV20-1|-|TRBJ2-3|TRBD2|15
CSARWRDYSTDTQYF
TGCAGTGCTAGGTGGCGGGACTATAGCACAGATACGCAGTATTTT
>TRBV20-1|-|TRBJ2-7|-|14
CSASRGAFSYEQYF
TGCAGTGCTTCCAGGGGAGCCTTCTCCTACGAGCAGTACTTC
>TRBV18|-|TRBJ2-1|TRBD2|16
CASSPPVAGDSNEQFF
TGTGCCAGCTCACCTCCAGTAGCGGGAGATAGCAATGAGCAGTTCTTC
>TRBV9|-|TRBJ1-2|-|15
CASSARHITNYGYTF
TGTGCCAGCAGCGCCCGACACATCACTAACTATGGCTACACCTTC
>TRBV30|-|TRBJ1-1|-|11
CAGRLNTEAFF
TGTGCCGGACGGTTGAACACTGAAGCTTTCTTT
>TRBV12-3/TRBV12-4|-|TRBJ2-1|TRBD2|16
CASSGEGSGDRAEQFF
TGTGCCAGCAGTGGGGAAGGTAGCGGGGACCGGGCTGAGCAGTTCTTC
>TRBV20-1|few|TRBJ2-5|-|13
CSARDYMEETQYF
TGCAGTGCTAGGGACTATATGGAGGAGACCCAGTACTTC